This TCR beta chain was found in a study of PD-L1 blockade in urothelial cancer. Study-level background: Patients' prior chemotherapy regimens numbered 0 to 3.

Repertoires were generated with immunoSEQ multiplex PCR, while TCRdb's copy carries only in-frame clones and drops some. There are tens of thousands of clones in the sample; 84% occur only once, and roughly 2% lies in the top ten. From germline, CDR1 is SGHTA and CDR2 FQGNSA. Trimming cost V 1 base and J 7 bases; bases outside gene matches: 13. The CDR3 contains 17 residues. Time point defined: pretreatment peripheral blood. The rearrangement links TRBV7-2 to TRBJ2-1; 7 bases map to TRBD2. The clonotype was recovered from a man between 60 and 70 years old with urothelial cancer. Sequences were derived from PBMCs, sampled around atezolizumab (anti-PD-L1) treatment. The CDR3: CASSLDSGGTGRNEQFF. The CDR3 bases are TGTGCCAGCAGCTTAGATTCGGGCGGCACCGGGAGGAATGAGCAGTTCTTC. Together with reference TRBV7-2 and TRBJ2-1, the CDR3 gives the full variable domain: GAGVSQSPSNKVTEKGKDVELRCDPISGHTALYWYRQSLGQGLEFLIYFQGNSAPDKSGLPSDRFSAERTGGSVSTLTIQRTQQEDSAVYLCASSLDSGGTGRNEQFFGPGTRLTVL.